Below, 28 T cell receptor beta chains from the same sample are listed, as sequenced in a study of blood T cell repertoires in COVID-19. Clones were sequenced by immunoSEQ multiplex PCR, and TCRdb holds only the in-frame ones, with some missing. The sample holds 450,000 to 500,000 clones, 70% to 90% seen once. Sequencing was performed on peripheral blood. The receptors here all came from a human donor in a cohort sampled during active COVID-19.

The rearrangement uses TRBV4-2 and TRBJ2-7; TRBD2 agrees at 13 bases. Germline V gene lookup returns CDR1 LGHNA and CDR2 YNFKEQ. Germline trimming cut 4 bases from V and 0 bases from J; bases unmatched to any gene: 12. The CDR3 runs to 19 residues. The CDR3 spells CASSLGWTSGSGSSYEQYF. DNA for the CDR3: TGTGCCAGCAGCCTAGGATGGACTAGCGGGAGTGGGAGCTCCTACGAGCAGTACTTC.

J is TRBJ2-1 and V is TRBV14, with 12 bases lining up with TRBD2. J was trimmed by 5 bases and V by 6 bases; bases with no gene match: 5. Germline lookup yields CDR1 SGHDN and CDR2 FVKESK. This CDR3 region has 15 residues. CDR3 nucleotide sequence: TGTGCCAGCAGGGTACTAGCGGGAGGTGACAATGAGCAGTTCTTC. The encoded protein is CASRVLAGGDNEQFF. Full variable domain (remainder filled in from reference TRBV14 and TRBJ2-1): EAGVTQFPSHSVIEKGQTVTLRCDPISGHDNLYWYRRVMGKEIKFLLHFVKESKQDESGMPNNRFLAERTGGTYSTLKVQPAELEDSGVYFCASRVLAGGDNEQFFGPGTRLTVL.

The chain has TRBV9 and TRBJ2-1; D might be TRBD2 (6 bases). The CDR3 consists of 17 residues. Germline V lookup: CDR1 SGDLS, CDR2 YYNGEE. V was cut by 0 bases and J by 7 bases, with 20 bases left in between. CDR3 coding DNA: TGTGCCAGCAGCGTAGAATTGTCGGCGGGGAAAGGGAATGAGCAGTTCTTC. Translating gives CASSVELSAGKGNEQFF.

The rearrangement uses TRBV6-2 or TRBV6-3 and TRBJ2-7; 9 nucleotides align to TRBD2. Germline loops: CDR1 MNHEY, CDR2 SVGEGT. The CDR3 loop spans 15 amino acids. Trimming took 6 bases from V and 2 from J; bases not matched to a gene: 8. The DNA of the CDR3 is TGTGCCAGCAGCCCAGGGACTAGCCCTGCCTACGAGCAGTACTTC. Protein: CASSPGTSPAYEQYF.

The V gene is TRBV20-1, the J gene TRBJ2-1; D gene unclear. With 3 bases removed from V and 0 bases from J, the gap between germline ends came to 15 bases. The V gene's germline CDR1 is DFQATT and CDR2 SNEGSKA (reference sequence). The CDR3 has 16 amino acids. As DNA, the CDR3 is TGCAGTGCTAGTACCCCCTCGCGGAGCTCCTACAATGAGCAGTTCTTC. Protein sequence: CSASTPSRSSYNEQFF.

The rearrangement joins TRBV23-1 to TRBJ1-5, with D possibly being TRBD1 (5 bases). TRBV23-1 is an open reading frame whose function is uncertain. The CDR3 consists of 18 residues. The V gene lost 6 bases and the J gene lost 1 base, with 22 bases spanning the gap. The CDR3 region is CASSPPGYPVESNQPQHF. The CDR3 DNA follows: TGCGCCAGCAGCCCCCCAGGGTATCCAGTGGAAAGCAATCAGCCCCAGCATTTT.

V and J are TRBV7-2 and TRBJ2-7; TRBD2 agrees at 11 bases. The V segment lost 2 bases and the J segment 5 bases; nucleotides outside the gene matches: 2. The V gene's germline CDR1 is SGHTA and CDR2 FQGNSA. The CDR3 is 14 residues long. The CDR3 here is CASSLKLAGDEQYF. CDR3 coding DNA: TGTGCCAGCAGCTTAAAACTAGCGGGAGACGAGCAGTACTTC.

This rearrangement joins TRBV6-5 to TRBJ1-1; D unclear. The V and J ends lost 2 bases and 2 bases respectively, with 12 bases between them. Germline V gene data show CDR1 as MNHEY and CDR2 as SVGAGI. CDR3 size: 15 residues. CDR3 coding DNA: TGTGCCAGCAGTTACAGGTCGGGGAGCAACACTGAAGCTTTCTTT. This sequence encodes CASSYRSGSNTEAFF.

This chain connects TRBV5-1 to TRBJ2-3, with 7 bases that match TRBD1. The CDR3 length is 15 residues. Germline assignment: CDR1 SGHRS and CDR2 YFSETQ. After removal of 0 bases from V and 5 bases from J, the junction contained 6 bases not matched to a gene. The CDR3 nucleotides read TGCGCCAGCAGCTTGGTTGCGACAGGGAAAGATACGCAGTATTTT. This sequence encodes CASSLVATGKDTQYF.

The gene calls are TRBV6-5 and TRBJ1-1, with TRBD1 identical over 11 bases. Germline CDR1 reads MNHEY; CDR2 reads SVGAGI. V trimming: 6 bases; J trimming: 5 bases; junction bases outside the gene matches: 8. This CDR3 region has 15 residues. CDR3 in amino acids: CASREDRGQWTEAFF. The CDR3 DNA follows: TGTGCCAGCAGAGAGGACAGGGGGCAGTGGACTGAAGCTTTCTTT.

The chain links TRBV3-1 (or the pseudogene TRBV3-2) to TRBJ2-7; D possibly corresponds to TRBD2 (5 bases). The CDR3 length is 15 residues. Germline CDR1 LGHDT, CDR2 YNNKEL (reference sequence). Trimming left V 3 bases short and J 3 bases short, with 15 bases between. The CDR3 region has the DNA TGTGCCAGCAGCCAGCCTACTAGTAAGGTCTACGAGCAGTACTTC. Translated, it gives CASSQPTSKVYEQYF.

This rearrangement joins TRBV19 to TRBJ1-5, with D perhaps matching TRBD1 (6 bases). CDR1 and CDR2 from the germline V gene are LNHDA and SQIVND (reference sequence). This CDR3 is 17 amino acids long. The V gene lost 3 bases and the J gene lost 3 bases, with 18 bases spanning the gap. CDR3: CASSIYPGRGDNQPQHF. CDR3 sequence (DNA): TGTGCCAGTAGTATCTACCCCGGCAGGGGCGACAATCAGCCCCAGCATTTT.

The rearrangement links TRBV10-3 to TRBJ2-7; D is perhaps TRBD1 (5 bases). The CDR3 extends over 14 amino acids. From germline, CDR1 is ENHRY and CDR2 SYGVKD. Deletions cut 9 bases from V and 0 bases from J, with 15 bases between. CDR3 in amino acids: CAIKTGLSSYEQYF. CDR3 DNA: TGTGCCATTAAAACAGGCCTGAGCTCCTACGAGCAGTACTTC.

This clone was seen more than once but under ten times. The chain employs TRBV7-3 and TRBJ2-7; possibly TRBD1 for D (6 bases). CDR3 size: 14 residues. Germline CDR1 and CDR2: SGHTA and FQGTGA. The ends were cut back, 5 bases at V and 0 bases at J, with 11 bases in the middle. The CDR3 reads CASSPGHSSYEQYF. The CDR3 coding sequence is TGTGCCAGCAGCCCGGGACACAGCTCCTACGAGCAGTACTTC.

V and J are TRBV2 and TRBJ1-1, with 10 bases matching TRBD1. From germline, CDR1 is SNHLY and CDR2 FYNNEI. CDR3 length equals 15 residues. Trimming removed 5 bases from V and 0 bases from J; junction bases left unmatched: 3. The CDR3 DNA reads TGTGCCAGCAGTTCCGGACAGGGGGTGAACACTGAAGCTTTCTTT. It specifies CASSSGQGVNTEAFF. The full variable domain, in which reference TRBV2 and TRBJ1-1 provide the parts outside the CDR3, is EPEVTQTPSHQVTQMGQEVILRCVPISNHLYFYWYRQILGQKVEFLVSFYNNEISEKSEIFDDQFSVERPDGSNFTLKIRSTKLEDSAMYFCASSSGQGVNTEAFFGQGTRLTVV.

This clone was recorded only once. The chain joins TRBV29-1 to TRBJ1-1; D remains unclear. The V and J ends lost 0 bases and 5 bases respectively, with 13 bases between them. CDR1 is SQVTM, CDR2 ANQGSEA, per germline. This CDR3 comprises 14 residues. The CDR3 sequence is CSVEDSGRETEAFF. DNA for the CDR3: TGCAGCGTTGAAGATAGCGGGCGCGAAACTGAAGCTTTCTTT.

The CDR3 is CASTPSGRAESDTQYF. CDR3 bases: TGCGCCAGCACGCCTAGCGGGAGGGCCGAGTCAGATACGCAGTATTTT. The chain joins TRBV5-1 to TRBJ2-3, with 12 bases identical to TRBD2. Trimming cost V 6 bases and J 4 bases; bases outside gene matches: 9. Germline V gene lookup returns CDR1 SGHRS and CDR2 YFSETQ. The CDR3 contains 16 residues.

The V and J genes are TRBV6-1 and TRBJ2-1, with 9 bases identical to TRBD2. The germline V gene has CDR1 MNHNS and CDR2 SASEGT. V was clipped by 0 bases and J by 4 bases; unmatched bases: 7. CDR3 length equals 17 residues. CDR3 residues: CASSEAKRLAAYNEQFF. The CDR3 DNA reads as TGTGCCAGCAGTGAAGCGAAAAGACTAGCGGCTTACAATGAGCAGTTCTTC.

The rearrangement joins TRBV6-4 to TRBJ2-2, with 12 nucleotides matching TRBD2. The germline gives CDR1 MRHNA, CDR2 SNTAGT. The CDR3 sequence is 15 residues long. V lost 7 bases and J lost 10; bases outside the gene matches: 10. The CDR3 DNA sequence: TGTGCCAGCAAAGAGACTAGCGGGAGTGGACAGGAGCTGTTTTTT. As protein: CASKETSGSGQELFF.

This clone appeared a single time. J is TRBJ2-3 and V is TRBV5-4, with 9 bases matching TRBD2. Germline CDR1 reads SGHNT; CDR2 reads YYREEE (reference sequence). The CDR3 length is 17 residues. J gave up 2 bases and V 4 bases, and 11 bases lay outside the gene matches. CDR3 nucleotide sequence: TGTGCCAGCAGCCCCCCCCAGCGGGAGGTCCCCACAGATACGCAGTATTTT. Residues: CASSPPQREVPTDTQYF. The full variable domain, completed using reference TRBV5-4 and TRBJ2-3, is ETGVTQSPTHLIKTRGQQVTLRCSSQSGHNTVSWYQQALGQGPQFIFQYYREEENGRGNFPPRFSGLQFPNYSSELNVNALELDDSALYLCASSPPQREVPTDTQYFGPGTRLTVL.

The chain joins TRBV7-9 to TRBJ2-7, with D possibly TRBD2 on 5 matching bases. The CDR3 sequence is 13 residues long. Germline CDR1 reads SEHNR; CDR2 reads FQNEAQ (reference sequence). Trimming took off 4 bases at V and 0 bases at J, with 7 bases between the two ends. The chain's CDR3 is CASSSAGSYEQYF. CDR3 nucleotides: TGTGCCAGCAGCTCGGCGGGCTCCTACGAGCAGTACTTC.

J is TRBJ2-7 and V is TRBV5-6; D may be TRBD1 (5 bases). The CDR3 loop spans 13 amino acids. Germline loops: CDR1 SGHDT, CDR2 YYEEEE. The V and J ends lost 1 base and 5 bases respectively, with 10 bases between them. CDR3 sequence: CASSLWTQNEQYF. CDR3 nucleotide sequence: TGTGCCAGCAGCTTGTGGACACAAAACGAGCAGTACTTC. Full variable domain (outside the CDR3, taken from reference TRBV5-6 and TRBJ2-7): DAGVTQSPTHLIKTRGQQVTLRCSPKSGHDTVSWYQQALGQGPQFIFQYYEEEERQRGNFPDRFSGHQFPNYSSELNVNALLLGDSALYLCASSLWTQNEQYFGPGTRLTVT.

J is TRBJ2-1 and V is TRBV7-8, with D possibly being TRBD2 (6 bases). The CDR3 covers 14 residues. Germline CDR1 and CDR2: SGHVS and FQNEAQ. The V end was cut by 1 base, the J end by 7 bases, with 11 bases between. CDR3 nucleotides: TGTGCCAGCAGCTTAGAGGCGGGAAGGAATGAGCAGTTCTTC. Amino acids: CASSLEAGRNEQFF.

The chain has TRBV7-9 and TRBJ1-4; the match to TRBD1 covers 8 bases. The CDR3 spans 15 residues. The V gene's germline CDR1 is SEHNR and CDR2 FQNEAQ (reference sequence). The ends lost 5 bases at V and 4 bases at J; junction bases unmatched: 6. This CDR3 is CASSLGTGDNEKLFF. As DNA, the CDR3 is TGTGCCAGCAGCCTCGGGACAGGAGATAATGAAAAACTGTTTTTT. Looking up the rest from reference TRBV7-9 and TRBJ1-4 gives the full variable domain: DTGVSQNPRHKITKRGQNVTFRCDPISEHNRLYWYRQTLGQGPEFLTYFQNEAQLEKSRLLSDRFSAERPKGSFSTLEIQRTEQGDSAMYLCASSLGTGDNEKLFFGSGTQLSVL.

The chain links TRBV19 to TRBJ1-3; 7 bases map to TRBD1. J lost 0 bases, V lost 4 bases, and 3 bases had no gene match. The CDR3 is made up of 15 amino acids. Germline V lookup: CDR1 LNHDA, CDR2 SQIVND (reference sequence). This CDR3 is CASSTDRSSGNTIYF. The CDR3 coding sequence is TGTGCCAGTAGTACGGACAGGTCCTCTGGAAACACCATATATTTT.

The chain uses TRBV21-1 and TRBJ2-1; TRBD2, the table's D call, was not compared with the DNA. TRBV21-1 represents a pseudogene. CDR3 size: 18 residues. The CDR3 DNA is TGTGCCAGCAGCACCGTTGGGGACTCCGAAACGAACTACAATGAGCAGTTCTTC. It is translated as CASSTVGDSETNYNEQFF.

The chain couples TRBV5-4 to TRBJ2-7; tentative D call: TRBD2 (7 bases). Trimming took 4 bases from V and 0 from J, leaving 14 bases between them. Germline lookup yields CDR1 SGHNT and CDR2 YYREEE (reference sequence). The CDR3 is 15 residues long. The DNA of the CDR3 is TGTGCCAGCAGCCCTGGGGGGGCCCTCTCCTACGAGCAGTACTTC. Protein sequence: CASSPGGALSYEQYF.

The chain has TRBV20-1 and TRBJ1-1; D gene unclear. Germline loops: CDR1 DFQATT, CDR2 SNEGSKA (reference sequence). V shed 3 bases and J shed 1 base, with 9 bases lying between them. This CDR3 is 13 amino acids long. As DNA, the CDR3 is TGCAGTGCTAGTGTCAGAACGAACACTGAAGCTTTCTTT. It translates to CSASVRTNTEAFF.